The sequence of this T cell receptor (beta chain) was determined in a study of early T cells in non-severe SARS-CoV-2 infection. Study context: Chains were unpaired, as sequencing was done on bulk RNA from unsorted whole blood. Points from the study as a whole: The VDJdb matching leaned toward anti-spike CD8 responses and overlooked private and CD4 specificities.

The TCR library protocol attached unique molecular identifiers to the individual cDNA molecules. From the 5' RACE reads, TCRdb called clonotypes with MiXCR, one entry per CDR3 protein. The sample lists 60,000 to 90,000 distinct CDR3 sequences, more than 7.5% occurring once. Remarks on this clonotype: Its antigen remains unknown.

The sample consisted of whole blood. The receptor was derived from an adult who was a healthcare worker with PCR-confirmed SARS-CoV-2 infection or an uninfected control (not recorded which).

CDR3 sequence: CASSWGTGSYEQYF. The CDR3, as DNA: TGTGCCAGCAGCTGGGGGACAGGTTCCTACGAGCAGTACTTC. This chain connects TRBV7-2 to TRBJ2-7; 8 nucleotides align to TRBD1. The CDR3 runs to 14 residues. V trimming: 4 bases; J trimming: 1 base; junction bases outside the gene matches: 3. Germline CDR1 and CDR2: SGHTA and FQGNSA.